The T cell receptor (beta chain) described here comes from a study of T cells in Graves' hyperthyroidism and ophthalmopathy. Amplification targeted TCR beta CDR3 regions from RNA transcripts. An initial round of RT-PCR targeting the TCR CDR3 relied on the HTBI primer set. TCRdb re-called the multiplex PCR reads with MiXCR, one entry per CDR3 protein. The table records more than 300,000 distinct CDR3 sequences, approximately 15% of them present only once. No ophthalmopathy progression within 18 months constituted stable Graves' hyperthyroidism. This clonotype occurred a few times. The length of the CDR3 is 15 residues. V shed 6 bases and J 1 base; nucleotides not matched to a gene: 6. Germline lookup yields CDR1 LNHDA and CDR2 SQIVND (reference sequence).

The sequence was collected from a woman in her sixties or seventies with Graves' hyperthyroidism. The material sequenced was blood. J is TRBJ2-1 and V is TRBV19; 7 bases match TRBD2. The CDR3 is CASSPRAGSYNEQFF. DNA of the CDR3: TGTGCCAGTAGCCCCAGAGCGGGATCCTACAATGAGCAGTTCTTC.